This passage covers 27 T cell receptor beta chains from one sample sequenced in a study. From the 5' RACE reads, TCRdb called clonotypes with MiXCR, one entry per CDR3 protein. The sample shows around 50,000 distinct CDR3 sequences, about 28% of them seen only once. The sample consisted of tumor-infiltrating memory CD4+ T cells sorted from the breast tumor. Subset reported: memory CD4+ T cells, CD4+CD45RO+CD25-. Receptors were obtained from a female donor with breast cancer.

The chain links TRBV28 to TRBJ2-7; 8 bases line up with TRBD1. The CDR3 length is 14 residues. Germline V gene lookup returns CDR1 MDHEN and CDR2 SYDVKM. J lost 6 bases, V lost 2 bases, and 6 bases had no gene match. Here the CDR3 reads CASSLPDRGGEQYF. For the CDR3, the DNA is TGTGCCAGCAGTTTACCAGACAGGGGCGGCGAGCAGTACTTC. Full variable domain (rest looked up from reference TRBV28 and TRBJ2-7): DVKVTQSSRYLVKRTGEKVFLECVQDMDHENMFWYRQDPGLGLRLIYFSYDVKMKEKGDIPEGYSVSREKKERFSLILESASTNQTSMYLCASSLPDRGGEQYFGPGTRLTVT.

This clonotype was found a few times. V gene TRBV13 combines with J gene TRBJ1-2; no definite D call. Deletions cut 5 bases from V and 8 bases from J, with 15 bases between. This CDR3 has 13 amino acids. Germline V gene sequence: CDR1 PRHDT, CDR2 FYEKMQ (reference sequence). CDR3 nucleotide sequence: TGTGCCAGCAGCCTTAAAGGGTCTTGGGGCTACACCTTC. The encoded protein is CASSLKGSWGYTF. Full variable domain (missing parts from reference TRBV13 and TRBJ1-2): AAGVIQSPRHLIKEKRETATLKCYPIPRHDTVYWYQQGPGQDPQFLISFYEKMQSDKGSIPDRFSAQQFSDYHSELNMSSLELGDSALYFCASSLKGSWGYTFGSGTRLTVV.

The chain uses TRBV6-6 and TRBJ2-1; tentative D call: TRBD2 (5 bases). The CDR3 runs to 15 residues. Germline CDR1 MNHNY, CDR2 SVGAGI (reference sequence). Deletions cut 3 bases from V and 5 bases from J, with 14 bases between. The CDR3 nucleotides are TGTGCCAGCAGTTATAAGCGGAGACTGAACAATGAGCAGTTCTTC. Amino acid sequence: CASSYKRRLNNEQFF.

The V call is TRBV5-1, the J call TRBJ2-1; possible D gene TRBD1, 7 bases. The length of the CDR3 is 14 residues. The germline V gene has CDR1 SGHRS and CDR2 YFSETQ. Trimming took off 5 bases at V and 9 bases at J, with 18 bases between the two ends. The CDR3 is CASRKEGTAAEQFF. CDR3 nucleotides: TGCGCCAGCAGAAAGGAGGGGACAGCTGCTGAGCAGTTCTTC.

The chain recombines TRBV6-5 with TRBJ2-3, with a possible D match to TRBD1 (6 bases). V was pared by 5 bases and J by 6 bases, with 15 bases between. Germline V gene data show CDR1 as MNHEY and CDR2 as SVGAGI. This CDR3 spans 14 amino acids. Written as DNA, the CDR3 is TGTGCCAGCAGTGCCGACAGGAAAGGGGATACGCAGTATTTT. Translating it yields CASSADRKGDTQYF.

For this clonotype: This may be a read error, as it is one base from a much larger clone. The chain employs TRBV15 and TRBJ2-4; D call uncertain. Germline V CDR1 and CDR2: LNHNV, YYDKDF (reference sequence). This CDR3 is 14 amino acids long. V was trimmed by 1 base and J by 3 bases, leaving 7 bases between them. This CDR3 is CATSRGTLKNIQYF. The CDR3 DNA reads as TGTGCCACCAGCAGAGGGACGCTCAAAAACATTCAGTACTTC.

The chain combines TRBV28 with TRBJ1-1; 8 bases match TRBD1. The CDR3 runs to 17 residues. V dropped 5 bases and J dropped 6; count of bases not matched to a gene: 17. Germline CDR1 and CDR2: MDHEN and SYDVKM. The CDR3 nucleotides are TGTGCCAGCAGTCCGAGGACAGGGACGCAGGATAGGGCTGAAGCTTTCTTT. Translation: CASSPRTGTQDRAEAFF. The full variable domain, rest sourced from reference TRBV28 and TRBJ1-1, is DVKVTQSSRYLVKRTGEKVFLECVQDMDHENMFWYRQDPGLGLRLIYFSYDVKMKEKGDIPEGYSVSREKKERFSLILESASTNQTSMYLCASSPRTGTQDRAEAFFGQGTRLTVV.

The CDR3: CASRRGLAEYEQYF. The CDR3 DNA reads TGTGCCAGCAGGCGGGGACTAGCGGAGTACGAGCAGTACTTC. This chain links TRBV7-2 with TRBJ2-7; 11 nucleotides line up with TRBD2. CDR3 length: 14 amino acids. CDR1 is SGHTA and CDR2 is FQGNSA in the germline V gene. V dropped 6 bases and J dropped 4; count of bases not matched to a gene: 5.

This clonotype was seen many times. The J gene is TRBJ2-5, the V gene TRBV5-1, with a possible D match to TRBD2 (5 bases). Deletions cut 5 bases from V and 3 bases from J, with 11 bases between. The CDR3 extends over 13 amino acids. Looked up from germline, CDR1 is SGHRS and CDR2 is YFSETQ. In DNA, the CDR3 is TGCGCCAGCAGGGTAACGGGGAAAGAGACCCAGTACTTC. Translated: CASRVTGKETQYF.

V gene TRBV7-2 combines with J gene TRBJ2-3, with D possibly being TRBD2 (7 bases). This CDR3 is 16 amino acids long. Germline loops: CDR1 SGHTA, CDR2 FQGNSA. V was trimmed by 2 bases and J by 3 bases, leaving 15 bases between them. The CDR3 sequence is CASSLLGGVGTDTQYF. CDR3 in DNA: TGTGCCAGCAGCTTACTAGGGGGGGTGGGTACAGATACGCAGTATTTT.

The V gene is TRBV20-1, the J gene TRBJ2-1; D is undetermined. The germline V gene encodes CDR1 DFQATT and CDR2 SNEGSKA (reference sequence). There are 14 residues in the CDR3. Deletions cut 0 bases from V and 6 bases from J, with 12 bases between. DNA of the CDR3: TGCAGTGCTAGAGACTACGACAAACGCAATGAGCAGTTCTTC. This translates into CSARDYDKRNEQFF.

The chain links TRBV12-3 or TRBV12-4 to TRBJ2-3; no definite D call. The ends were cut back, 7 bases at V and 1 base at J, with 9 bases in the middle. CDR3 length equals 13 residues. CDR3 coding DNA: TGTGCCAGCAACCGCCCGGGCACAGATACGCAGTATTTT. This codes for CASNRPGTDTQYF.

This clonotype is categorized as medium-sized. CDR3 coding DNA: TGCGCCAGCAGCCTTTCCATGAACACTGAAGCTTTCTTT. It specifies CASSLSMNTEAFF. The rearrangement links TRBV5-1 to TRBJ1-1; D gene ambiguous. Germline CDR1 reads SGHRS; CDR2 reads YFSETQ. The length of the CDR3 is 13 residues. Trimming removed 4 bases from V and 0 bases from J, with 7 bases in between.

CDR3 sequence (DNA): TGCGCCAGCAGCAAGTTGGGGGTAGCGGGATCCTACGAGCAGTACTTC. Protein: CASSKLGVAGSYEQYF. The V call is TRBV4-1, the J call TRBJ2-7; TRBD2 matches 8 bases. The V gene end was trimmed by 5 bases and the J gene end by 1 base; junction bases not matched to a gene: 10. CDR3 length: 16 residues. The V gene's germline CDR1 is MGHRA and CDR2 YSYEKL.

This sequence joins TRBV7-9 and TRBJ1-1; the D is unclear. The CDR3 totals 12 residues. Per the germline V gene, CDR1 is SEHNR and CDR2 is FQNEAQ (reference sequence). Trimming removed 2 bases at V and 13 bases at J, with 14 bases between. The CDR3 sequence is CASSLSQHEGFF. As DNA, the CDR3 is TGTGCCAGCAGCTTAAGCCAGCACGAGGGTTTCTTT.

The V gene is TRBV7-2, the J gene TRBJ1-2; a possible D gene is TRBD1 (5 bases). Germline V lookup: CDR1 SGHTA, CDR2 FQGNSA. V was clipped by 2 bases and J by 6 bases, with 10 bases between them. The CDR3 extends over 13 amino acids. The CDR3 reads CASSLPTGDGYTF. The CDR3 coding sequence is TGTGCCAGCAGCTTACCGACGGGGGATGGCTACACCTTC.

This clonotype was observed a handful of times. This chain uses TRBV6-5 with TRBJ2-7, with 11 bases matching TRBD2. CDR3 length: 15 amino acids. J lost 3 bases, V lost 5 bases, and 6 bases had no gene match. Germline V gene lookup returns CDR1 MNHEY and CDR2 SVGAGI. CDR3 nucleotides: TGTGCCAGCAGTCCTACGGGACTAGCGGTCTACGAGCAGTACTTC. Its translation: CASSPTGLAVYEQYF.

There are a few counts of this clonotype. This chain joins TRBV5-1 and TRBJ1-5; D gene uncertain. Germline CDR1 reads SGHRS; CDR2 reads YFSETQ. V lost 0 bases and J lost 5, with 6 bases in between. This CDR3 region has 13 residues. The CDR3 DNA sequence: TGCGCCAGCAGCTTGGAGCAGGATCAGCCCCAGCATTTT. It is translated as CASSLEQDQPQHF.

The chain employs TRBV7-2 and TRBJ2-4; weak D call: TRBD2 (5 bases). CDR1 SGHTA and CDR2 FQGNSA come from the germline V gene. V lost 4 bases and J lost 9, with 13 bases in between. The CDR3 contains 13 residues. CDR3 protein: CASSWKIRGIQYF. The CDR3 DNA reads TGTGCCAGCAGCTGGAAAATCCGGGGCATTCAGTACTTC.

The rearrangement uses TRBV5-1 and TRBJ2-3, with TRBD1 identical over 9 bases. In germline, CDR1 is SGHRS, CDR2 YFSETQ. Unmatched junction bases numbered 4, after V lost 2 bases and J lost 3 bases. The CDR3 is 15 amino acids. CDR3 sequence: CASSLQGARTDTQYF. The CDR3 nucleotides read TGCGCCAGCAGCTTACAGGGGGCCAGAACAGATACGCAGTATTTT.

This clonotype appeared a few times. The V and J genes are TRBV6-6 and TRBJ1-5, with 8 bases fitting TRBD1. Unmatched junction bases numbered 13, after V lost 8 bases and J lost 7 bases. The CDR3 length is 15 residues. Germline V gives CDR1 MNHNY, CDR2 SVGAGI (reference sequence). The CDR3 DNA reads as TGTGCCAGCCACCAACAGGGGGGACGTGGGCAGCCCCAGCATTTT. Translation: CASHQQGGRGQPQHF.

V and J are TRBV12-3 or TRBV12-4 and TRBJ1-4; D gene unclear. Trimming removed 5 bases at V and 0 bases at J, with 7 bases between. The CDR3 spans 14 residues. CDR3 DNA sequence: TGTGCCAGCAGTCAGATCTCAACTAATGAAAAACTGTTTTTT. The encoded protein is CASSQISTNEKLFF.

This clonotype was picked up a small number of times. CDR3 sequence: CASSFAGFNEQYF. Here the CDR3 DNA reads TGTGCCAGCAGCTTCGCCGGGTTTAACGAGCAGTACTTC. The chain joins TRBV7-9 to TRBJ2-7; no reliable D call. V lost 3 bases, J lost 5 bases, and 11 bases lay in between. CDR1 is SEHNR and CDR2 is FQNEAQ in the germline V gene (reference sequence). CDR3 length equals 13 residues.

This clonotype was recorded a few times. J is TRBJ1-2 and V is TRBV4-1, with D possibly matching TRBD1 (6 bases). CDR1 MGHRA and CDR2 YSYEKL come from the germline V gene. V lost 4 bases and J 0 bases, leaving 15 bases between the germline ends. This CDR3 is built from 16 residues. The CDR3 here is CASSPRQDSANYGYTF. CDR3 bases: TGCGCCAGCAGCCCCCGACAGGACTCAGCTAACTATGGCTACACCTTC.

This clonotype has only a few counts. The V call is TRBV6-5, the J call TRBJ2-7; D might be TRBD1 (7 bases). Germline V gene data show CDR1 as MNHEY and CDR2 as SVGAGI. V was pared by 4 bases and J by 0 bases, with 13 bases between. This CDR3 region has 15 residues. CDR3 sequence (DNA): TGTGCCAGCAGTTCAAGGGGGCGGGGCTCCTACGAGCAGTACTTC. This codes for CASSSRGRGSYEQYF.

The chain uses TRBV28 and TRBJ2-7; D perhaps matches TRBD2 (6 bases). The CDR3 has 14 amino acids. V lost 10 bases to trimming and J lost 1 base, with 17 bases between them. Germline V gene sequence: CDR1 MDHEN, CDR2 SYDVKM. CDR3 amino acids: CATAGTRYSYEQYF. In DNA, the CDR3 is TGTGCCACCGCCGGGACTCGCTATTCCTACGAGCAGTACTTC.

The chain combines TRBV7-9 with TRBJ1-5; D remains ambiguous. V lost 5 bases, J lost 4 bases, and 15 bases lay in between. The CDR3 totals 15 residues. CDR1 SEHNR and CDR2 FQNEAQ come from the germline V gene (reference sequence). The CDR3 spells CASSPGETANQPQHF. The CDR3 DNA sequence: TGTGCCAGCAGCCCAGGCGAGACGGCAAATCAGCCCCAGCATTTT.